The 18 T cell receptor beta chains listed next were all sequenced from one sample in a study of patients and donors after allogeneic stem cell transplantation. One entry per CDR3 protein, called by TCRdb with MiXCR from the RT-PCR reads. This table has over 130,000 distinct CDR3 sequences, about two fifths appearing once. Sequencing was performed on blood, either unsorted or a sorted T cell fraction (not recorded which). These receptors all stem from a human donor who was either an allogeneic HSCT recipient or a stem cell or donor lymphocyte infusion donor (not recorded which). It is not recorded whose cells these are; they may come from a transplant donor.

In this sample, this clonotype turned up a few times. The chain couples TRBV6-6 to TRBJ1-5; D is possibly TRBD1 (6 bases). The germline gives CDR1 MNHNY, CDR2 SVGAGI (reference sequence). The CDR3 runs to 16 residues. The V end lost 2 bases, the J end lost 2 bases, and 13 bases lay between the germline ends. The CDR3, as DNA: TGTGCCAGCAGTTACCCACAGGGTCGAGGCAATCAGCCCCAGCATTTT. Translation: CASSYPQGRGNQPQHF.

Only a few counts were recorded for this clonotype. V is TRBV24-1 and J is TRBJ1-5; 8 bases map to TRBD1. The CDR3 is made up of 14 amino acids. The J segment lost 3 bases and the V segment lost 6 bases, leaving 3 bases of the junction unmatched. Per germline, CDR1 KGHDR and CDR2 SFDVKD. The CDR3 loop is CATSPGGHNQPQHF. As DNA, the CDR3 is TGTGCCACCAGTCCAGGGGGCCACAATCAGCCCCAGCATTTT.

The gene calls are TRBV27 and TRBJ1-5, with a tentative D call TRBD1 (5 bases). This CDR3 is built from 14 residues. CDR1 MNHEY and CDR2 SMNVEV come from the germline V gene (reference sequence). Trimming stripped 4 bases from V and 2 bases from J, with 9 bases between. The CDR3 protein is CASSYQGRNQPQHF. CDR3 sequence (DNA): TGTGCCAGCAGTTATCAGGGACGCAATCAGCCCCAGCATTTT.

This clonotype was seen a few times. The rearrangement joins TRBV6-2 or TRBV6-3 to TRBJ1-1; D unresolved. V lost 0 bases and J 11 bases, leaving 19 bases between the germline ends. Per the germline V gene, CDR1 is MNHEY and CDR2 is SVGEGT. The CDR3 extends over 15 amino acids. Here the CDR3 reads CASSYSNANGLRAFF. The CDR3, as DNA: TGTGCCAGCAGTTACTCGAACGCCAACGGATTGCGGGCTTTCTTT.

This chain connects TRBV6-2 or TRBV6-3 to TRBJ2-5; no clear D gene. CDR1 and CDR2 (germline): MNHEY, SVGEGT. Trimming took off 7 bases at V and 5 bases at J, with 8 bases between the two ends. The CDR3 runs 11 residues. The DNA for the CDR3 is TGTGCCAGCACCAACGGGGAGACCCAGTACTTC. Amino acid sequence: CASTNGETQYF.

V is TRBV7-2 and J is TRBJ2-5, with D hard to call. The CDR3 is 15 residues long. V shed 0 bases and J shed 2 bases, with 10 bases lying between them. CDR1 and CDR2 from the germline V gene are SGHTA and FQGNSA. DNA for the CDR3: TGTGCCAGCAGCTTAGCGGCCACCCGTCAAGAGACCCAGTACTTC. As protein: CASSLAATRQETQYF.

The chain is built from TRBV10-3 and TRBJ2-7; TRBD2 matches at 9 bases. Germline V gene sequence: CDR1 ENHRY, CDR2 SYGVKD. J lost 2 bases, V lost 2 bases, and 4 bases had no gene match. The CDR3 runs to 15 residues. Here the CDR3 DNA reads TGTGCCATCAGTGAGACGGCGGGGGGGCCCTACGAGCAGTACTTC. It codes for CAISETAGGPYEQYF.

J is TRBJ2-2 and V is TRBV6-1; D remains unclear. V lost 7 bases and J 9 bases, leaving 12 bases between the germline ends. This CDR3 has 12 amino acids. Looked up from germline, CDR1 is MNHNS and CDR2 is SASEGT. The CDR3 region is CASTLQWRELFF. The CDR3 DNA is TGTGCCAGCACTTTACAGTGGCGGGAGCTGTTTTTT.

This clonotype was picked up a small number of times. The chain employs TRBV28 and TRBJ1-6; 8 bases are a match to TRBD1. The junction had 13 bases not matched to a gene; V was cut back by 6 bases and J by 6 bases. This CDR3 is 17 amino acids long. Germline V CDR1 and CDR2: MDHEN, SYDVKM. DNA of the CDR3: TGTGCCAGCAGCACACCTGACGACAGGGGTTTTAATTCACCCCTCCACTTT. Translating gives CASSTPDDRGFNSPLHF.

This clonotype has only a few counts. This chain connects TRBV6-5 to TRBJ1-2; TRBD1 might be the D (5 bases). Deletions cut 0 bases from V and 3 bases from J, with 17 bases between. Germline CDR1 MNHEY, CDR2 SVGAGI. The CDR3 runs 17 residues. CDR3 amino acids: CASSYSFQGGGHYGYTF. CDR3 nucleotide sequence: TGTGCCAGCAGTTACTCTTTTCAGGGAGGAGGGCACTATGGCTACACCTTC.

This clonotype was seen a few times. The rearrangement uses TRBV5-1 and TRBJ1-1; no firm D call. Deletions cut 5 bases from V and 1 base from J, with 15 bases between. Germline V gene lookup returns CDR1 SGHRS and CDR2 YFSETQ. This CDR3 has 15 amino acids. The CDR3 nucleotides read TGCGCCAGCAGTTTTGGGGTGGAAGGGAACACTGAAGCTTTCTTT. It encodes CASSFGVEGNTEAFF.

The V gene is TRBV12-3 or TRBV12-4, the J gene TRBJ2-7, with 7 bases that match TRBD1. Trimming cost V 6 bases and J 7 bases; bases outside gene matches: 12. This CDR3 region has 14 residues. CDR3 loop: CASRSLRQGLEQYF. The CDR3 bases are TGTGCCAGCAGATCCCTTAGACAGGGCTTAGAGCAGTACTTC.

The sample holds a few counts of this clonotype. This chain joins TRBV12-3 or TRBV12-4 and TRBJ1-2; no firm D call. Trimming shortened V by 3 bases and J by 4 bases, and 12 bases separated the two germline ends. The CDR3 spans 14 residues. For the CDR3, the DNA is TGTGCCAGCAGTTTTAAGGTTCTGGGCTATGGCTACACCTTC. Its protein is CASSFKVLGYGYTF.

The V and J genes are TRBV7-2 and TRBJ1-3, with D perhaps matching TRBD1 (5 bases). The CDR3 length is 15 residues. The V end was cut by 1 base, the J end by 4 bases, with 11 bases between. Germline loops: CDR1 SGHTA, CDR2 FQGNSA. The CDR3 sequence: CASSLEGMEGNTIYF. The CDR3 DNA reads TGTGCCAGCAGCTTAGAGGGGATGGAAGGAAACACCATATATTTT.

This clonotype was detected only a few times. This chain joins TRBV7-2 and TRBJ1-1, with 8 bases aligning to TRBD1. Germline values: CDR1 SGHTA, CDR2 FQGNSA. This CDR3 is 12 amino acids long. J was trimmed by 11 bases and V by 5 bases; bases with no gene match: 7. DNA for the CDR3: TGTGCCAGCAGCCCCGGGACAGGTTGGGCTTTCTTT. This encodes CASSPGTGWAFF.

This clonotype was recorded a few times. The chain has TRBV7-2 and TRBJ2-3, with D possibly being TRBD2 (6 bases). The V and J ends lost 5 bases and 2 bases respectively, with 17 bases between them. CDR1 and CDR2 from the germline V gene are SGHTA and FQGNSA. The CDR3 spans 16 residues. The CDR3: CASSQVAVPTTDTQYF. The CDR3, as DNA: TGTGCCAGCAGCCAAGTAGCGGTGCCCACCACAGATACGCAGTATTTT.

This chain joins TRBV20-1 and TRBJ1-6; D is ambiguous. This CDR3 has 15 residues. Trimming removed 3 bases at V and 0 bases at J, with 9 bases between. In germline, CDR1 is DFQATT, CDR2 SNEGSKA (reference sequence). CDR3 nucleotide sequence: TGCAGTGCTAGGGGGTCGAGCTCCTATAATTCACCCCTCCACTTT. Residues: CSARGSSSYNSPLHF.

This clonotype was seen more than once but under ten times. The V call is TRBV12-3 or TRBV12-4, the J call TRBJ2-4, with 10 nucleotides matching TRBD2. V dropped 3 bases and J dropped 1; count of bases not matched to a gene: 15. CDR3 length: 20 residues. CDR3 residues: CASSFALQAGGPMAKNIQYF. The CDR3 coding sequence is TGTGCCAGCAGTTTTGCCCTTCAAGCGGGGGGGCCGATGGCCAAAAACATTCAGTACTTC.